This passage covers 29 T cell receptor beta chains from one sample sequenced in a study of CD8+ T cells in alopecia areata. cDNA reverse transcribed from extracted RNA served as the sequencing template. Assay: immunoSEQ multiplex PCR; the TCRdb copy retains only in-frame clones and omits some. The sample carries about 12,000 clones, around three fifths recorded once. Obtained from alopecia areata patients were lesional scalp punch biopsies along with peripheral blood. Sequences were obtained from skin. All receptors come from a human donor with alopecia areata.

This clone was observed a single time. V gene TRBV7-8 combines with J gene TRBJ2-2; 7 bases are shared with TRBD1. Losses at the gene ends were 6 bases for V and 4 bases for J; bases not matched to a gene: 8. In germline, CDR1 is SGHVS, CDR2 FQNEAQ. CDR3 size: 15 residues. The CDR3 is CASRGTAVPTGELFF. The CDR3 region has the DNA TGTGCCAGCAGGGGGACAGCCGTTCCCACCGGGGAGCTGTTTTTT.

J is TRBJ1-1 and V is TRBV4-1; no definite D call. The germline V and J ends were trimmed by 0 bases and 3 bases, with 8 bases remaining between them. Germline V CDR1 and CDR2: MGHRA, YSYEKL. The CDR3 has 14 amino acids. The CDR3 here is CASSQDNSHTEAFF. For the CDR3, the DNA is TGCGCCAGCAGCCAAGATAACAGCCACACTGAAGCTTTCTTT.

V is TRBV7-6 and J is TRBJ2-1; 8 positions match TRBD2. Germline V gene lookup returns CDR1 SGHVS and CDR2 FNYEAQ. Trimming at V came to 5 bases and at J to 6 bases, leaving 6 bases not matched to a gene. CDR3 length: 14 residues. CDR3 coding DNA: TGTGCCAGCAGCGATCCGGGACTAGGCAATGAGCAGTTCTTC. It codes for CASSDPGLGNEQFF.

The J gene is TRBJ2-4, the V gene TRBV21-1; the DNA was not compared with TRBD2, the D call given in the table. TRBV21-1 is annotated as a pseudogene. The CDR3 is made up of 17 amino acids. In DNA form, the CDR3 reads TGTGCCAGCAGCAAATTAGCGGGAGGTGGAGCCAAAAACATTCAGTACTTC. This gives the protein CASSKLAGGGAKNIQYF.

V and J are TRBV19 and TRBJ2-1; 12 bases are shared with TRBD2. Trimming took 6 bases from V and 4 from J; bases not matched to a gene: 4. CDR1 and CDR2 (germline): LNHDA, SQIVND (reference sequence). The CDR3 runs 15 residues. The DNA for the CDR3 is TGTGCCAGTAGACCTAGCGGGAGGGCATACAATGAGCAGTTCTTC. The encoded protein is CASRPSGRAYNEQFF.

The rearrangement links TRBV11-2 to TRBJ2-7; TRBD1 agrees at 10 bases. The V gene's germline CDR1 is SGHAT and CDR2 FQNNGV. Germline trimming cut 11 bases from V and 4 bases from J; bases unmatched to any gene: 5. This CDR3 has 12 residues. The CDR3: CASGTGVYEQYF. The CDR3 nucleotides read TGTGCCTCAGGGACAGGGGTTTACGAGCAGTACTTC.

The J gene is TRBJ1-5, the V gene TRBV28, with 7 bases that match TRBD1. With V trimmed by 4 bases and J by 3 bases, 9 bases remained unmatched. The germline CDR1 and CDR2 sequences are MDHEN and SYDVKM. The CDR3 spans 16 residues. The CDR3, as DNA: TGTGCCAGCAGTTCCTCTTCCGGGACAGTCAATCAGCCCCAGCATTTT. Amino acids: CASSSSSGTVNQPQHF.

The chain uses TRBV18 and TRBJ2-7; TRBD1 matches at 7 bases. Germline-derived CDR1 and CDR2 are KGHSH and LQKENI. The CDR3 loop spans 14 amino acids. V gave up 4 bases and J gave up 2 bases; unmatched junction bases: 5. The chain's CDR3 is CASSRWDSPYEQYF. As DNA, the CDR3 is TGTGCCAGCTCACGATGGGACAGTCCCTACGAGCAGTACTTC. Complete variable domain (other parts from reference TRBV18 and TRBJ2-7): NAGVMQNPRHLVRRRGQEARLRCSPMKGHSHVYWYRQLPEEGLKFMVYLQKENIIDESGMPKERFSAEFPKEGPSILRIQQVVRGDSAAYFCASSRWDSPYEQYFGPGTRLTVT.

The chain recombines TRBV11-2 with TRBJ2-4, with TRBD2 matching 7 bases. Germline CDR1 reads SGHAT; CDR2 reads FQNNGV. J lost 8 bases, V lost 5 bases, and 9 bases had no gene match. CDR3 length: 14 residues. CDR3 protein: CASSPLGRVDIQYF. The CDR3 bases are TGTGCCAGCAGCCCTTTAGGGAGGGTGGACATTCAGTACTTC.

This rearrangement joins TRBV28 to TRBJ2-7; weak D call: TRBD1 (6 bases). This CDR3 has 16 amino acids. CDR1 is MDHEN, CDR2 SYDVKM, per germline. V lost 5 bases to trimming and J lost 2 bases, with 19 bases between them. In DNA form, the CDR3 reads TGTGCCAGCAGTCCTACCGGGACACCCGATACCTACGAGCAGTACTTC. It yields the protein CASSPTGTPDTYEQYF. The full variable domain, with the rest looked up from reference TRBV28 and TRBJ2-7, is DVKVTQSSRYLVKRTGEKVFLECVQDMDHENMFWYRQDPGLGLRLIYFSYDVKMKEKGDIPEGYSVSREKKERFSLILESASTNQTSMYLCASSPTGTPDTYEQYFGPGTRLTVT.

This clone came up a few times. The rearrangement uses TRBV5-6 and TRBJ2-7; TRBD1 agrees at 9 bases. J lost 9 bases, V lost 2 bases, and 6 bases had no gene match. The CDR3 extends over 13 amino acids. Per the germline V gene, CDR1 is SGHDT and CDR2 is YYEEEE. Here the CDR3 DNA reads TGTGCCAGCAGCTTCCGGGACAGGGATGGGCAGTACTTC. Protein product: CASSFRDRDGQYF.

In the case of this clone: Since no conserved phenylalanine or tryptophan closes the CDR3, a read error is the likely cause. The chain recombines TRBV6-5 with TRBJ2-3; 12 bases map to TRBD2. Germline V lookup: CDR1 MNHEY, CDR2 SVGAGI. The CDR3 covers 14 residues. The CDR3 spells CASSLGLAGDTQYL. In DNA, the CDR3 is TGCGCCAGCAGCTTGGGACTAGCGGGAGATACGCAGTATTTA.

The CDR3 region is CASSLGIQPQHF. CDR3 DNA sequence: TGTGCCAGCAGCTTAGGCATTCAGCCCCAGCATTTT. The chain links TRBV7-8 to TRBJ1-5, with no clear D. The germline gives CDR1 SGHVS, CDR2 FQNEAQ. V was shortened by 1 base and J by 6 bases, with 4 bases between the two germline ends. The CDR3 is 12 amino acids.

This clone was seen a handful of times. CDR3 in amino acids: CASSPPTAGFYEQYF. The CDR3 DNA reads as TGTGCCAGCTCGCCCCCGACAGCGGGTTTCTACGAGCAGTACTTC. The chain carries TRBV18 and TRBJ2-7, with a weak D call TRBD2 (6 bases). V was clipped by 6 bases and J by 3 bases, with 18 bases between them. The CDR3 spans 15 residues. The germline gives CDR1 KGHSH, CDR2 LQKENI.

The CDR3 sequence: CAWSVGTGIPYEQYF. CDR3 nucleotide sequence: TGTGCCTGGAGTGTTGGGACAGGTATTCCCTACGAGCAGTACTTC. The chain links TRBV30 to TRBJ2-5; 8 bases fit TRBD1. Near its end, the DNA agrees better with TRBJ2-7, so the J call may be wrong. In germline, CDR1 is GTSNPN, CDR2 SVGIG (reference sequence). The CDR3 loop spans 15 amino acids.

The rearrangement links TRBV10-3 to TRBJ2-1; weak D call: TRBD1 (6 bases). Germline CDR1 and CDR2: ENHRY and SYGVKD. The V and J ends lost 9 bases and 3 bases respectively, with 15 bases between them. The CDR3 consists of 14 residues. The CDR3 DNA reads TGTGCCATGGGGGCTTCGGTCTTCTACAATGAGCAGTTCTTC. Encoded protein: CAMGASVFYNEQFF.

Only a few counts were recorded for this clone. This chain joins TRBV7-2 and TRBJ1-1, with TRBD1 matching 10 bases. Germline V lookup: CDR1 SGHTA, CDR2 FQGNSA. J gave up 6 bases and V 4 bases, and 8 bases lay outside the gene matches. This CDR3 contains 15 residues. In nucleotides, the CDR3 is TGTGCCAGCAGCTCCGACAGGGGGCGCGTGGCTGAAGCTTTCTTT. The encoded protein is CASSSDRGRVAEAFF. Drawing the rest from reference TRBV7-2 and TRBJ1-1, the complete variable domain is GAGVSQSPSNKVTEKGKDVELRCDPISGHTALYWYRQSLGQGLEFLIYFQGNSAPDKSGLPSDRFSAERTGGSVSTLTIQRTQQEDSAVYLCASSSDRGRVAEAFFGQGTRLTVV.

This chain connects TRBV2 to TRBJ2-7, with a tentative D call TRBD1 (5 bases). The V gene's germline CDR1 is SNHLY and CDR2 FYNNEI. CDR3 length: 11 residues. V lost 10 bases and J lost 3, with 10 bases in between. The CDR3 here is CATRQHYEQYF. CDR3 bases: TGTGCCACCAGACAGCACTACGAGCAGTACTTC. Variable domain in full (rest from reference TRBV2 and TRBJ2-7): EPEVTQTPSHQVTQMGQEVILRCVPISNHLYFYWYRQILGQKVEFLVSFYNNEISEKSEIFDDQFSVERPDGSNFTLKIRSTKLEDSAMYFCATRQHYEQYFGPGTRLTVT.

The chain employs TRBV28 and TRBJ2-7; 10 bases align to TRBD1. The CDR3 is 16 residues long. V lost 4 bases to trimming and J lost 2 bases; unmatched junction nucleotides: 8. From germline, CDR1 is MDHEN and CDR2 SYDVKM. CDR3 in DNA: TGTGCCAGCAGTTGGGACAGGGGACAGGTCGCCTACGAGCAGTACTTC. Its protein is CASSWDRGQVAYEQYF.

The sample holds a few counts of this clone. The chain combines TRBV2 with TRBJ1-6; 8 bases are shared with TRBD1. V lost 8 bases, J lost 5 bases, and 8 bases stayed unmatched. Germline values: CDR1 SNHLY, CDR2 FYNNEI. This CDR3 spans 15 amino acids. For the CDR3, the DNA is TGTGCCAGCCTTCGGACAGGGAGGGATAATTCACCCCTCCACTTT. Residues: CASLRTGRDNSPLHF.

This clone was counted only a few times. The rearrangement links TRBV4-1 to TRBJ1-5; the D gene is possibly TRBD1 (6 bases). The length of the CDR3 is 18 residues. Germline CDR1 MGHRA, CDR2 YSYEKL. The V and J ends lost 0 bases and 0 bases respectively, with 15 bases between them. The CDR3 loop is CASSQDRGRGGSNQPQHF. The CDR3 DNA reads as TGCGCCAGCAGCCAAGATCGGGGGCGGGGCGGTAGCAATCAGCCCCAGCATTTT.

About this clone itself: At one end, the junction sequence differs from germline, possibly due to a read error. The rearrangement links TRBV6-5 to TRBJ2-6; no clear D gene. The CDR3 runs to 10 residues. Germline CDR1 reads MNHEY; CDR2 reads SVGAGI. CDR3 coding DNA: TGTGCCAGCGGGGTCAACGTCCTGACTTTC. This gives the protein CASGVNVLTF.

This clone was seen a handful of times. This chain connects TRBV7-2 to TRBJ2-1; the D gene is possibly TRBD2 (6 bases). CDR1 and CDR2 (germline): SGHTA, FQGNSA. V was cut by 5 bases and J by 8 bases, with 13 bases left in between. The CDR3 runs 13 residues. CDR3 DNA: TGTGCCAGCAGCCCGCCGCGGGGTGATGAGCAGTTCTTC. It specifies CASSPPRGDEQFF.

This clone was seen only a few times. This rearrangement joins TRBV6-6 to TRBJ2-7; D not certain. Trimming stripped 0 bases from V and 5 bases from J, with 8 bases between. The CDR3 length is 13 residues. Germline loops: CDR1 MNHNY, CDR2 SVGAGI (reference sequence). Here the CDR3 DNA reads TGTGCCAGCAGTTACTCGGGCGTCAACGAGCAGTACTTC. Encoded protein: CASSYSGVNEQYF.

The chain has TRBV6-5 and TRBJ1-6; D unclear. Germline V gene data show CDR1 as MNHEY and CDR2 as SVGAGI. This CDR3 comprises 13 residues. Trimming shortened V by 6 bases and J by 7 bases, and 10 bases separated the two germline ends. CDR3 in amino acids: CASSHRYNSPLHF. The DNA for the CDR3 is TGTGCCAGCAGCCACCGTTACAATTCACCCCTCCACTTT.

V usage is TRBV19 and J usage is TRBJ2-2; either TRBD1 or TRBD2 may fit D (7 bases each). The V gene's germline CDR1 is LNHDA and CDR2 SQIVND (reference sequence). V was trimmed by 10 bases and J by 4 bases, leaving 13 bases between them. The CDR3 contains 13 residues. Here the CDR3 DNA reads TGTGCCACCACAGGGGAGGGCACCGGGGAGCTGTTTTTT. Residues: CATTGEGTGELFF. The entire variable domain, with the rest obtained from reference TRBV19 and TRBJ2-2, is as follows: DGGITQSPKYLFRKEGQNVTLSCEQNLNHDAMYWYRQDPGQGLRLIYYSQIVNDFQKGDIAEGYSVSREKKESFPLTVTSAQKNPTAFYLCATTGEGTGELFFGEGSRLTVL.

The rearrangement links TRBV15 to TRBJ2-7; TRBD1 agrees at 7 bases. The germline V gene encodes CDR1 LNHNV and CDR2 YYDKDF (reference sequence). With 3 bases clipped from V and 2 bases from J, the junction kept 7 bases outside the gene matches. This CDR3 comprises 15 residues. This CDR3 reads CATSSSKDRAYEQYF. The CDR3 coding sequence is TGTGCCACCAGCAGTTCGAAAGACAGGGCCTACGAGCAGTACTTC.

The V gene is TRBV7-7, the J gene TRBJ2-2; TRBD1 might be the D (8 bases). The CDR3 loop spans 15 amino acids. Germline V gene lookup returns CDR1 SSHAT and CDR2 FNYEAQ (reference sequence). V dropped 5 bases and J dropped 4 bases, with 14 bases sitting between them. The CDR3 bases are TGTGCCAGCAGCGACACAGGGGGGGTCACCGGGGAGCTGTTTTTT. Translating it yields CASSDTGGVTGELFF.

The chain recombines TRBV30 with TRBJ2-3, with 13 bases identical to TRBD2. Germline-derived CDR1 and CDR2 are GTSNPN and SVGIG (reference sequence). The CDR3 contains 19 residues. The trim removed 5 bases at V and 4 bases at J, leaving 18 bases unmatched. CDR3 bases: TGTGCCTGGGAAGGCGGTAGGTTTGGACTAGCGGGAGACGCAGATACGCAGTATTTT. Translation gives CAWEGGRFGLAGDADTQYF.